Below are 19 T cell receptor beta chains sequenced from a single sample in a study of T cell clones after liver transplantation. This table comes from immunoSEQ multiplex PCR, and its TCRdb copy is limited to in-frame clones, with some not included. The profile shows about 75,000 clones, approximately 81% of them singletons. Material: CD4+ T cells from blood, obtained 48 months after liver transplant. Source of these receptors: a human patient who received a liver transplant. Some T cells may be provided by the graft donor.

The gene calls are TRBV6-6 and TRBJ1-1, with D possibly TRBD1 on 5 matching bases. CDR1 is MNHNY, CDR2 SVGAGI, per germline (reference sequence). Deletions cut 3 bases from V and 3 bases from J, with 11 bases between. This CDR3 region has 14 residues. The CDR3: CASSYRGSDTEAFF. The CDR3, as DNA: TGTGCCAGCAGTTATAGGGGTTCTGACACTGAAGCTTTCTTT.

The chain combines TRBV4-3 with TRBJ2-5, with 12 bases identical to TRBD2. This CDR3 spans 15 amino acids. V lost 0 bases, J lost 9 bases, and 5 bases stayed unmatched. From germline, CDR1 is LGHNA and CDR2 YSLEER. CDR3 region: CASSQDPLAGGSQYF. CDR3 bases: TGCGCCAGCAGCCAAGATCCACTAGCGGGAGGTTCCCAGTACTTC.

The gene calls are TRBV5-1 and TRBJ2-1; 11 nucleotides align to TRBD2. This CDR3 spans 15 amino acids. Trimming at V came to 4 bases and at J to 7 bases, leaving 7 bases not matched to a gene. CDR1 and CDR2 (germline): SGHRS, YFSETQ. CDR3 loop: CASSPLAGVGNEQFF. The CDR3 coding sequence is TGCGCCAGCAGCCCACTAGCGGGAGTTGGGAATGAGCAGTTCTTC.

The chain links TRBV5-8 to TRBJ2-7; D unresolved. Germline CDR1 SGHTS, CDR2 YDEGEE. Trimming cost V 4 bases and J 2 bases, with 13 bases left between them. This CDR3 has 14 amino acids. CDR3 sequence reads: CASSKVKATYEQYF. DNA of the CDR3: TGTGCCAGCAGCAAGGTTAAGGCTACCTACGAGCAGTACTTC.

The chain couples TRBV2 to TRBJ2-5; TRBD2 matches 14 bases. The germline gives CDR1 SNHLY, CDR2 FYNNEI. The CDR3 loop spans 16 amino acids. Trimming took 4 bases from V and 2 from J; bases not matched to a gene: 3. CDR3 sequence: CASSAGTSGGQETQYF. CDR3 in DNA: TGTGCCAGCAGTGCCGGGACTAGCGGGGGACAAGAGACCCAGTACTTC.

This clone was detected once. The CDR3 DNA sequence: TGTGCCAGCAACCGCTACCAAGAGACCCAGTACTTC. Translating gives CASNRYQETQYF. The chain uses TRBV5-4 and TRBJ2-5; D gene unclear. Trimming removed 6 bases at V and 0 bases at J, with 6 bases between. The CDR3 sequence is 12 residues long. CDR1 and CDR2 (germline): SGHNT, YYREEE (reference sequence).

This chain connects TRBV19 to TRBJ2-7; 9 bases align to TRBD1. Germline loops: CDR1 LNHDA, CDR2 SQIVND (reference sequence). The CDR3 totals 15 residues. The trim removed 6 bases at V and 5 bases at J, leaving 11 bases unmatched. The CDR3 nucleotides read TGTGCCAGTAGATCGACCGGGACAGGGTTCAACGAGCAGTACTTC. Its translation: CASRSTGTGFNEQYF. Filled out from reference TRBV19 and TRBJ2-7, the complete variable domain reads DGGITQSPKYLFRKEGQNVTLSCEQNLNHDAMYWYRQDPGQGLRLIYYSQIVNDFQKGDIAEGYSVSREKKESFPLTVTSAQKNPTAFYLCASRSTGTGFNEQYFGPGTRLTVT.

The chain joins TRBV7-2 to TRBJ1-6; D is undetermined. Germline V gene lookup returns CDR1 SGHTA and CDR2 FQGNSA. Trimming removed 3 bases from V and 8 bases from J, with 8 bases in between. The CDR3 length is 13 residues. CDR3 in amino acids: CASSLDTDSPLHF. The CDR3 bases are TGTGCCAGCAGCTTGGATACCGATTCACCCCTCCACTTT.

This CDR3 is CASSGLGGQVDTQYF. CDR3 bases: TGTGCCAGCAGTGGGCTGGGGGGGCAGGTAGATACGCAGTATTTT. This chain uses TRBV6-1 with TRBJ2-3; D perhaps matches TRBD2 (7 bases). Germline V lookup: CDR1 MNHNS, CDR2 SASEGT. This CDR3 has 15 amino acids. V was cut by 4 bases and J by 5 bases, with 16 bases left in between.

The gene calls are TRBV2 and TRBJ2-5; D perhaps matches TRBD1 (6 bases). The CDR3 contains 17 residues. Germline V gene lookup returns CDR1 SNHLY and CDR2 FYNNEI. V shed 7 bases and J shed 1 base, with 22 bases lying between them. The CDR3 loop is CASTKSGAGQIQETQYF. In DNA form, the CDR3 reads TGTGCCAGCACCAAATCAGGGGCTGGGCAGATCCAAGAGACCCAGTACTTC.

J is TRBJ2-1 and V is TRBV6-6; D unclear. With 1 base removed from V and 4 bases from J, the gap between germline ends came to 2 bases. Germline assignment: CDR1 MNHNY and CDR2 SVGAGI (reference sequence). The CDR3 is 12 residues long. CDR3 nucleotide sequence: TGTGCCAGCAGTTACTTATACAATGAGCAGTTCTTC. This sequence encodes CASSYLYNEQFF.

The chain employs TRBV11-1 and TRBJ1-1; no reliable D call. The CDR3 extends over 14 amino acids. The V end lost 5 bases, the J end lost 4 bases, and 14 bases lay between the germline ends. Germline loops: CDR1 SGHAT, CDR2 FQDESV (reference sequence). The CDR3 DNA reads as TGTGCCAGCAGCGTCACAGACCGGGGCACTGAAGCTTTCTTT. This codes for CASSVTDRGTEAFF. Full variable domain (rest looked up from reference TRBV11-1 and TRBJ1-1): EAEVAQSPRYKITEKSQAVAFWCDPISGHATLYWYRQILGQGPELLVQFQDESVVDDSQLPKDRFSAERLKGVDSTLKIQPAELGDSAMYLCASSVTDRGTEAFFGQGTRLTVV.

This sequence joins TRBV7-8 and TRBJ2-5, with 7 bases fitting TRBD1. The germline gives CDR1 SGHVS, CDR2 FQNEAQ. V dropped 5 bases and J dropped 7; count of bases not matched to a gene: 16. The CDR3 extends over 16 amino acids. The CDR3: CASSITGVSMYGTQYF. The CDR3 DNA reads as TGTGCCAGCAGCATTACAGGGGTTTCGATGTACGGGACCCAGTACTTC.

With respect to this clone: One base separates it from a far larger clone, so it is likely a read error. The chain employs TRBV10-3 and TRBJ2-2; 9 nucleotides agree with TRBD2. The junction had 7 bases not matched to a gene; V was cut back by 3 bases and J by 5 bases. The CDR3 spans 16 residues. Germline CDR1 and CDR2: ENHRY and SYGVKD. The CDR3 nucleotides are TGTGCCATCAGTGAAAGCGCGGGGGGGCCGACCGGGGAGCTGTTTTTT. Protein product: CAISESAGGPTGELFF.

The chain links TRBV5-1 to TRBJ2-1; 10 bases fit TRBD1. The CDR3 is 15 residues long. Germline lookup yields CDR1 SGHRS and CDR2 YFSETQ. J gave up 6 bases and V 2 bases, and 5 bases lay outside the gene matches. The CDR3 nucleotides read TGCGCCAGCAGCTTAACGGGACAGGGGAGCAATGAGCAGTTCTTC. Its translation is CASSLTGQGSNEQFF.

This clone was seen a single time. The chain couples TRBV11-2 to TRBJ2-5; 7 positions match TRBD2. V lost 5 bases to trimming and J lost 3 bases; unmatched junction nucleotides: 6. Germline V gene sequence: CDR1 SGHAT, CDR2 FQNNGV. This CDR3 contains 14 residues. The CDR3 DNA reads TGTGCCAGCAGCCCAACCGGGACTAAAGAGACCCAGTACTTC. This sequence encodes CASSPTGTKETQYF. Full variable domain (rest looked up from reference TRBV11-2 and TRBJ2-5): EAGVAQSPRYKIIEKRQSVAFWCNPISGHATLYWYQQILGQGPKLLIQFQNNGVVDDSQLPKDRFSAERLKGVDSTLKIQPAKLEDSAVYLCASSPTGTKETQYFGPGTRLLVL.

The chain recombines TRBV4-2 with TRBJ2-2, with D unclear. The germline V gene has CDR1 LGHNA and CDR2 YNFKEQ. The CDR3 covers 18 residues. Trimming took off 0 bases at V and 0 bases at J, with 14 bases between the two ends. The CDR3 coding sequence is TGTGCCAGCAGCCAAGAAGGTCCCGGTTCCGCGAACACCGGGGAGCTGTTTTTT. It is translated as CASSQEGPGSANTGELFF.

This chain joins TRBV20-1 and TRBJ1-1; no reliable D call. Germline V gene data show CDR1 as DFQATT and CDR2 as SNEGSKA (reference sequence). The CDR3 length is 11 residues. Trimming took off 7 bases at V and 8 bases at J, with 14 bases between the two ends. CDR3 nucleotides: TGCAGTGTAAACCCGGTGCAAGAAGCTTTCTTT. The encoded protein is CSVNPVQEAFF.

This clone has a single count. The rearrangement links TRBV30 to TRBJ2-1; weak D call: TRBD1 (7 bases). Germline-derived CDR1 and CDR2 are GTSNPN and SVGIG (reference sequence). V gave up 4 bases and J gave up 1 base, with 11 bases separating them. This CDR3 has 14 amino acids. CDR3 nucleotides: TGTGCCTGGACCAGGGGGGTGTCCTACAATGAGCAGTTCTTC. This gives the protein CAWTRGVSYNEQFF.